This TCR beta chain originates from a study of T cell responses to AZD1222 COVID-19 vaccine. Study outcomes and limitations: Reportedly, close to half of spike-specific TCRs are directed against unmutated variant regions. There were repertoire samples only from the period after the peak T cell response.

Note on this clone: Antigen unknown.

Measured with immunoSEQ multiplex PCR; TCRdb has only the in-frame clones, and not every one. The data contain 150,000 or so clones, more than 85% of them singletons. This CDR3 has 17 residues. V was cut by 7 bases and J by 2 bases, with 20 bases left in between. Germline CDR1 and CDR2: ENHRY and SYGVKD. This TCR came from an adult who received the AZD1222 COVID-19 vaccine. The chain links TRBV10-3 to TRBJ2-2, with D maybe TRBD1 (7 bases). The sequences come from peripheral blood, collected 28 days after the second AZD1222 dose. CDR3 bases: TGTGCCATCACCAGGGGGACTCCTACCACTAACACCGGGGAGCTGTTTTTT. It codes for CAITRGTPTTNTGELFF.